The TCR beta chain described here comes from a study of blood T cell repertoires in COVID-19. Study-wide context: Samples taken during acute and convalescent COVID-19 were collected in the United States, Italy and Spain.

Profiled with immunoSEQ multiplex PCR; TCRdb holds only in-frame clones, not every one. Here the sample spans some 87,000 clones, around 85% being singletons. Trimming left V 5 bases short and J 4 bases short, with 9 bases between. Germline lookup yields CDR1 MDHEN and CDR2 SYDVKM. This CDR3 region has 14 residues. Sample share makes this clone medium-sized. The sequence came from a woman in her 70s with active or convalescent COVID-19. Sequencing was performed on peripheral blood. V usage is TRBV28 and J usage is TRBJ1-6, with D perhaps TRBD1 (5 bases). The CDR3 nucleotides are TGTGCCAGCAGTCAACAGGCTTATAATTCACCCCTCCACTTT. Residues: CASSQQAYNSPLHF.